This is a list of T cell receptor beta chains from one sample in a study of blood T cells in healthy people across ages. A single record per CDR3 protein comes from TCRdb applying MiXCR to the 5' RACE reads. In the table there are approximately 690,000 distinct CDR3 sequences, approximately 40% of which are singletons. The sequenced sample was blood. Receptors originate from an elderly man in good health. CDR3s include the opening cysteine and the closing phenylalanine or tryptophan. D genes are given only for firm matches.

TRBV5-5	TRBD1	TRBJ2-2	CASSLEGQITGELFF
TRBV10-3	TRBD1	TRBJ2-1	CAISESGQVNEQFF
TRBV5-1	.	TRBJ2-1	CASSPEDSLKGSYNEQFF
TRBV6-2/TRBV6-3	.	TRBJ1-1	CASKIRDEAFF
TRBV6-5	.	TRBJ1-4	CASSPTGFSEKLFF
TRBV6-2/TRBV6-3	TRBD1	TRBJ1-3	CASRGTAGDTIYF
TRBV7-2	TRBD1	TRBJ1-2	CASSPTGLGYTF
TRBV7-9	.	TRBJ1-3	CASGREGNTIYF
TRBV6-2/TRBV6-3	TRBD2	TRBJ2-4	CASSYVGRAAGTSSYNEQYF
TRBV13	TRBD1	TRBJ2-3	CASSLGDRGGDTQYF
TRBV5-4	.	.	CASSLGQTQNEQYF
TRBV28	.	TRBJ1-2	CASIYGVGRSGYTF
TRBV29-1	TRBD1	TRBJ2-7	CSGGEGAAYEQYF
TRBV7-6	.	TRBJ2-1	CASSLARDLYYNEQFF
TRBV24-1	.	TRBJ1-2	CATSDSDRDGYTF